A single sample gave rise to the 6 T cell receptor beta chains below, sequenced in a study of PD-L1 blockade in urothelial cancer. Time point of the sample: pretreatment peripheral blood. Repertoires were generated with immunoSEQ multiplex PCR, while TCRdb's copy carries only in-frame clones and drops some. The repertoire holds around 40,000 clones, about 89% seen once, with around 11% in the top ten. The sequencing used PBMCs, collected around atezolizumab (anti-PD-L1) treatment. Source of these receptors: a woman in her sixties or seventies with urothelial cancer.

This chain joins TRBV6-1 and TRBJ2-1, with D tentatively TRBD1 (6 bases). CDR1 and CDR2 (germline): MNHNS, SASEGT. The CDR3 loop spans 15 amino acids. The V end was cut by 3 bases, the J end by 10 bases, with 19 bases between. CDR3 coding DNA: TGTGCCAGCAGTGATGAAACAGGGCCCAACAGGGAGCAGTTCTTC. This encodes CASSDETGPNREQFF.

The gene calls are TRBV5-4 and TRBJ1-2; D may be TRBD1 (6 bases). CDR3 size: 15 residues. Germline V gene lookup returns CDR1 SGHNT and CDR2 YYREEE (reference sequence). The V gene lost 2 bases and the J gene lost 2 bases, with 13 bases spanning the gap. CDR3: CASSLGQIPNYGYTF. The CDR3 coding sequence is TGTGCCAGCAGCTTAGGACAGATCCCAAACTATGGCTACACCTTC.

The rearrangement uses TRBV2 and TRBJ1-2; the D gene is possibly TRBD1 (6 bases). V lost 2 bases to trimming and J lost 0 bases, with 10 bases between them. CDR1 and CDR2 (germline): SNHLY, FYNNEI. The CDR3 totals 15 residues. CDR3 sequence reads: CASSEWDKANYGYTF. CDR3 bases: TGTGCCAGCAGTGAATGGGACAAAGCTAACTATGGCTACACCTTC.

The J gene is TRBJ2-1, the V gene TRBV18; 7 positions match TRBD2. Trimming took 4 bases from V and 0 from J; bases not matched to a gene: 9. The CDR3 is made up of 17 amino acids. Germline CDR1 and CDR2: KGHSH and LQKENI. The CDR3, as DNA: TGTGCCAGCTCACACACGGGACTAACCCACTCCTACAATGAGCAGTTCTTC. This codes for CASSHTGLTHSYNEQFF. Looking up the rest from reference TRBV18 and TRBJ2-1 gives the full variable domain: NAGVMQNPRHLVRRRGQEARLRCSPMKGHSHVYWYRQLPEEGLKFMVYLQKENIIDESGMPKERFSAEFPKEGPSILRIQQVVRGDSAAYFCASSHTGLTHSYNEQFFGPGTRLTVL.

The CDR3 here is CASSPQTGNGNTIYF. In DNA, the CDR3 is TGTGCCAGCAGCCCGCAGACAGGGAACGGAAACACCATATATTTT. The chain joins TRBV7-2 to TRBJ1-3; 7 bases fit TRBD1. Per the germline V gene, CDR1 is SGHTA and CDR2 is FQGNSA. Trimming at V came to 5 bases and at J to 4 bases, leaving 8 bases not matched to a gene. This CDR3 contains 15 residues.

This chain links TRBV10-2 with TRBJ1-5; D remains ambiguous. Germline V gene sequence: CDR1 WSHSY, CDR2 SAAADI. The V gene lost 0 bases and the J gene lost 0 bases, with 15 bases spanning the gap. The CDR3 is 18 residues long. This chain's CDR3 is CASSESQPLGYSNQPQHF. The CDR3 DNA follows: TGCGCCAGCAGTGAGTCGCAGCCGCTGGGCTATAGCAATCAGCCCCAGCATTTT.